The next 21 T cell receptor beta chains were all read from a single sample in a study of T cells in Graves' hyperthyroidism and ophthalmopathy. The investigators amplified TCR beta CDR3 regions from RNA transcripts. HTBI primers were used for first-round RT-PCR of the TCR CDR3. TCRdb passed the multiplex PCR reads through MiXCR, listing each CDR3 protein once. The sample holds over 45,000 distinct CDR3 sequences, around half seen once. Input material: blood. The receptor set was obtained from a woman aged 45-65 years with Graves' ophthalmopathy.

This clonotype has ten or more counts. The chain joins TRBV20-1 to TRBJ2-3, with a possible D match to TRBD2 (6 bases). The V end was cut by 0 bases, the J end by 1 base, with 11 bases between. The CDR3 is 15 residues long. Germline CDR1 DFQATT, CDR2 SNEGSKA (reference sequence). DNA of the CDR3: TGCAGTGCTAGAGATATTCCGGGAGGCACAGATACGCAGTATTTT. Its protein is CSARDIPGGTDTQYF.

The gene calls are TRBV24-1 and TRBJ2-3; D remains ambiguous. This CDR3 has 14 residues. Per the germline V gene, CDR1 is KGHDR and CDR2 is SFDVKD. V lost 2 bases, J lost 2 bases, and 7 bases lay in between. CDR3 in DNA: TGTGCCACCAGTGATTATCCCCTCACAGATACGCAGTATTTT. Its translation: CATSDYPLTDTQYF.

This clonotype was seen repeatedly, ten times or more. The DNA of the CDR3 is TGTGCCAGCAGCTTACTCCGAGCCAAAAACATTCAGTACTTC. This sequence encodes CASSLLRAKNIQYF. The V gene is TRBV5-5, the J gene TRBJ2-4; D is ambiguous. Between the trimmed V and J ends, which lost 2 bases and 0 bases, there was a span of 6 bases. Per germline, CDR1 SGHKS and CDR2 YYEKEE (reference sequence). The CDR3 extends over 14 amino acids.

This clonotype came up many times. V gene TRBV20-1 combines with J gene TRBJ2-7; D unclear. Germline V gene lookup returns CDR1 DFQATT and CDR2 SNEGSKA (reference sequence). The CDR3 spans 12 residues. The V end was cut by 2 bases, the J end by 0 bases, with 5 bases between. CDR3 residues: CSARKSSYEQYF. The CDR3 coding sequence is TGCAGTGCTAGAAAGAGCTCCTACGAGCAGTACTTC.

CDR3 loop: CASSIWAEPFEAFF. The CDR3 bases are TGTGCCAGTAGTATCTGGGCGGAACCCTTTGAAGCTTTCTTT. The chain carries TRBV19 and TRBJ1-1; D unresolved. Per germline, CDR1 LNHDA and CDR2 SQIVND (reference sequence). The V and J ends lost 3 bases and 7 bases respectively, with 15 bases between them. The CDR3 runs to 14 residues.

V gene TRBV4-1 combines with J gene TRBJ2-3; 11 nucleotides align to TRBD1. Germline CDR1 MGHRA, CDR2 YSYEKL. V lost 0 bases to trimming and J lost 2 bases; unmatched junction nucleotides: 4. This CDR3 is built from 17 residues. The CDR3 DNA reads TGCGCCAGCAGCCAAGACGGACAGGGGGCGCACACAGATACGCAGTATTTT. Its protein is CASSQDGQGAHTDTQYF.

The gene calls are TRBV29-1 and TRBJ2-7; TRBD2 agrees at 12 bases. The CDR3 is 13 residues long. CDR1 SQVTM and CDR2 ANQGSEA come from the germline V gene. V lost 3 bases and J lost 10; bases outside the gene matches: 7. Written as DNA, the CDR3 is TGCAGCGTTGAGGGACTAGCGGGCACGCTACAGTACTTC. Its protein product is CSVEGLAGTLQYF.

The V and J genes are TRBV18 and TRBJ2-2, with D uncertain. Germline V gives CDR1 KGHSH, CDR2 LQKENI. The CDR3 runs to 15 residues. The ends were cut back, 5 bases at V and 2 bases at J, with 12 bases in the middle. The DNA of the CDR3 is TGTGCCAGCTCAACCTCTGACGGCAACACCGGGGAGCTGTTTTTT. It specifies CASSTSDGNTGELFF.

This clonotype was recorded at least ten times. The chain recombines TRBV5-1 with TRBJ2-7, with D unresolved. This CDR3 is built from 13 residues. Trimming left V 4 bases short and J 2 bases short, with 10 bases between. Germline CDR1 is SGHRS and CDR2 is YFSETQ. The CDR3 protein is CASSDGRAYEQYF. The CDR3 nucleotides read TGCGCCAGCAGCGACGGACGGGCCTACGAGCAGTACTTC.

On this clonotype: One end of the junction fails to match germline, which may point to a read error. In DNA, the CDR3 is TGTGCTAGCAGCCGAGGGGCAGGAGCAACTAATGGAAAACTGTTTTTT. Its translation: CASSRGAGATNGKLFF. The chain has TRBV7-2 and TRBJ1-4; the D gene is possibly TRBD1 (5 bases). This CDR3 spans 16 amino acids. In germline, CDR1 is SGHTA, CDR2 FQGNSA.

The J gene is TRBJ2-3, the V gene TRBV20-1; the match to TRBD1 covers 9 bases. CDR1 and CDR2 (germline): DFQATT, SNEGSKA (reference sequence). The CDR3 contains 14 residues. V dropped 1 base and J dropped 3; count of bases not matched to a gene: 2. CDR3 amino acids: CSARVTGGTDTQYF. The CDR3 DNA reads as TGCAGTGCTAGAGTGACAGGGGGGACAGATACGCAGTATTTT.

This clonotype was seen repeatedly, ten times or more. V gene TRBV7-8 combines with J gene TRBJ2-1, with 7 bases identical to TRBD1. V shed 5 bases and J 9 bases; nucleotides not matched to a gene: 4. The germline gives CDR1 SGHVS, CDR2 FQNEAQ. The CDR3 loop spans 12 amino acids. The CDR3 DNA reads as TGTGCCAGCAGCCCAGGGACAGCTGAGCAGTTCTTC. This translates into CASSPGTAEQFF.

This clonotype was detected many times. This chain joins TRBV5-1 and TRBJ2-7; D may be TRBD2 (6 bases). Trimming pared 1 base from V and 3 bases from J, leaving 14 bases between. This CDR3 contains 15 residues. Germline CDR1 SGHRS, CDR2 YFSETQ. CDR3 DNA sequence: TGCGCCAGCAGCTTGAGGGGACTTGGTCTCTACGAGCAGTACTTC. It specifies CASSLRGLGLYEQYF.

This clonotype was detected many times. The V and J genes are TRBV18 and TRBJ2-5; 10 nucleotides align to TRBD1. CDR1 KGHSH and CDR2 LQKENI come from the germline V gene. The CDR3 is 13 amino acids. V was clipped by 6 bases and J by 3 bases; unmatched bases: 1. CDR3 nucleotide sequence: TGTGCCAGCTCGACAGGGGGCGAAGAGACCCAGTACTTC. Translation gives CASSTGGEETQYF.

The chain carries TRBV24-1 and TRBJ1-5; TRBD1 aligns across 12 bases. The length of the CDR3 is 23 residues. V was pared by 2 bases and J by 1 base, with 20 bases of the junction left unmatched. The germline V gene has CDR1 KGHDR and CDR2 SFDVKD. The CDR3 DNA reads TGTGCCACCAGTGATTCTCCCGCCTCGTCCCGGGACAGGGGGCTCTGGAGCAATCAGCCCCAGCATTTT. Translating it yields CATSDSPASSRDRGLWSNQPQHF.

This clonotype was picked up many times. V and J are TRBV7-8 and TRBJ2-2; D is unresolved. V was shortened by 5 bases and J by 8 bases, with 12 bases between the two germline ends. Germline CDR1 and CDR2: SGHVS and FQNEAQ. There are 13 residues in the CDR3. The CDR3 here is CASSKSEVGELFF. DNA of the CDR3: TGTGCCAGCAGCAAATCCGAGGTGGGGGAGCTGTTTTTT.

This chain connects TRBV2 to TRBJ2-5; D gene ambiguous. Trimming removed 1 base at V and 3 bases at J, with 0 bases between. Germline values: CDR1 SNHLY, CDR2 FYNNEI. This CDR3 comprises 11 residues. CDR3 protein: CASSEEETQYF. CDR3 coding DNA: TGTGCCAGCAGTGAAGAAGAGACCCAGTACTTC.

A word on this clonotype: As the CDR3 is not closed by the conserved phenylalanine or tryptophan, this likely results from a read error. Because the CDR3's place on the DNA is in doubt, the DNA is left out and the CDR3 is given as listed by TCRdb. The chain has TRBV9 and TRBJ2-7. Germline V CDR1 and CDR2: SGDLS, YYNGEE. Inclusive of both ends, the CDR3 amounts to 10 amino acids. The CDR3 sequence: CASSVKGGFA.

J is TRBJ2-5 and V is TRBV6-5; 10 nucleotides align to TRBD2. The CDR3 totals 18 residues. Trimming at V came to 11 bases and at J to 1 base, leaving 19 bases not matched to a gene. The germline V gene has CDR1 MNHEY and CDR2 SVGAGI. CDR3 sequence: CAGARGPAGGPSQETQYF. In DNA, the CDR3 is TGTGCCGGAGCTAGGGGCCCAGCGGGAGGGCCTAGCCAAGAGACCCAGTACTTC.

This clonotype has ten or more counts. The rearrangement joins TRBV5-1 to TRBJ2-7, with TRBD2 identical over 10 bases. The CDR3 covers 15 residues. The germline V gene encodes CDR1 SGHRS and CDR2 YFSETQ. The V and J ends lost 0 bases and 6 bases, in that order; junction bases with no gene match: 6. Here the CDR3 DNA reads TGCGCCAGCAGCTTGGACAGCGGGAGGGTTCGCGAGCAGTACTTC. Translated: CASSLDSGRVREQYF. The full variable domain, rest sourced from reference TRBV5-1 and TRBJ2-7, is KAGVTQTPRYLIKTRGQQVTLSCSPISGHRSVSWYQQTPGQGLQFLFEYFSETQRNKGNFPGRFSGRQFSNSRSEMNVSTLELGDSALYLCASSLDSGRVREQYFGPGTRLTVT.

This clonotype was seen ten or more times. The chain is built from TRBV25-1 and TRBJ2-5, with D perhaps matching TRBD1 (6 bases). The V and J ends lost 6 bases and 2 bases respectively, with 19 bases between them. There are 16 residues in the CDR3. Looked up from germline, CDR1 is MGHDK and CDR2 is SYGVNS. The CDR3 loop reads CASSGVRTVAQETQYF. The CDR3 DNA reads TGTGCCAGCAGCGGGGTGAGGACAGTCGCTCAAGAGACCCAGTACTTC.